This TCR beta chain emerged from a study of identical twins (dated by TCRdb to the mid-2010s). Regarding the complete study: TCR alpha and beta repertoires from monozygotic twins, unrelated adults of various ages and cord blood were deep-sequenced to test whether fetal clonotypes persist. Replicate twin experiments were performed at different times using different library preparation protocols to rule out contamination.

Every donor in the study was a healthy Caucasian. The twin cohort consisted of three pairs of female monozygotic twins, all aged roughly 18 to 30 years. The RNA used for TCR libraries was isolated from peripheral blood mononuclear cells. Taken from the germline V gene, the CDR1 and CDR2 loops are ENHRY and SYGVKD. Taken from cysteine to phenylalanine, the CDR3 has 16 residues. Here the CDR3 DNA is all that survives: 48 bases in frame from base 1. V is trimmed back by 6 bases and J by 0 bases, and the junction contains 9 bases that no gene match accounts for. The library was built by means of 5' RACE. The listed sequencing device is Illumina HiSeq 2000. A universal primer binding site was added through template switching, and the final cDNA carried a unique molecular identifier so that TCR cDNA molecules could be counted accurately. Specific primers in the conserved constant-segment region were used to synthesize first-strand cDNA for TCR alpha and beta chains. To control for contamination, every cDNA library carried two barcodes: a SMART-Mk sample barcode plus Illumina barcodes. TruSeq adapter sequences and Illumina sample barcodes were added in two successive PCR steps. The TCR alpha and beta cDNA libraries were sequenced on the Illumina HiSeq platform using custom primers. The original pipeline was this. Unique molecular identifiers were extracted from raw reads with MiGEC, and CDR3 positions were determined with MiXCR. For each individual, recombination models were inferred using an EM algorithm with the repgenHMM and IGoR tools. The tcR package in R was used for shared clonotype analysis, with sharing normalized by the product of cloneset sizes. To study raw recombination without the effects of thymic and clonal selection, out-of-frame nonproductive sequences were analyzed. TCRdb ran its own pipeline on the public reads, namely fastp trimming at Q25 and MiXCR clone calling, and kept in-frame beta chains. Rows merge per CDR3 protein into single entries with the most common DNA and genes. These V and J calls rely on TCRdb rather than the paper's analysis. This sample is represented by 600,000 to 800,000 distinct CDR3 sequences; 21% of them were singletons. The ten biggest clones cover 4% to 5.5% of the sample.

General study outcomes and caveats: Compared with coincidental sharing between unrelated individuals, out-of-frame TCR alpha sequences shared between twins showed an excess of sequences with low generation probability. Zero-insertion analyses could be partly confounded by invariant T cells such as MAIT and iNKT, although diverse VJ usage argued against such confounding for most clonotypes. In monozygotic twins, recombination models systematically underestimated out-of-frame TCR alpha sharing, but the models matched the sharing seen between unrelated individuals. Conclusions relied on cross-sectional statistical analysis, since the same donors could not be followed over many years. Abundant cord blood beta clonotypes carried fewer insertions; young adult naive repertoires showed a weaker similar trend, while memory repertoires showed none. The excess sharing between twins in beta out-of-frame sequences was weaker because fewer shared sequences reduced the signal-to-noise ratio.

As for this clonotype: This receptor's antigen is unknown. Base qualities were left out, and no much larger clone turns up one base away.

The sample was also linked to a second study, of T cells expressing NK-cell markers. That second publication adds: TCR beta-chain repertoires were profiled in sorted CD3+CD56+NKG2C+, CD3+CD56+NKG2C- and CD3+CD56-NKG2C+ T-cell subsets from several donors. Among the eight sequenced donors, seven were HCMV-seropositive and one was HCMV-seronegative. To restrict sorting to alphabetaTCR-expressing T cells, an anti-gammadeltaTCR antibody was added in several experiments. In 5 to 7 donors, the dominant CD3+CD56+NKG2C+ clonotypes were found to rank among the top 10 CD8+ clonotypes and to make up about 1.0-7.0% of CD8+ T cells. Those dominant clonotypes were again the most abundant among CD3+CD56-NKG2C+ cells in four donors, at roughly 25-65%. It remained unclear whether the expanded NKG2C-expressing T cell clones were specific for HCMV antigens. All eight donors whose samples were sequenced were randomly selected healthy volunteers, three of them men and five women. HCMV serostatus was determined by detecting HCMV-specific IgG in serum with a commercial ELISA kit. Bulk peripheral blood T-cell repertoires were additionally sequenced from unsorted PBMC for over 5 donors. Reads were demultiplexed and grouped by UMI with MIGEC, and clonotypes were assembled and quantified with MiTCR. Only TCR cDNA sequences supported by at least two reads were kept to exclude erroneous sequences. The tcR package was used for downstream repertoire analysis, and clonotypes were matched across fractions by CDR3 nucleotide sequence plus V segment. Antigen specificity was annotated against VDJdb with VDJmatch, allowing one amino acid substitution in CDR3.

Sequences were obtained from PBMCs. This sequence was found in a woman under 30 in good health. The chain was built from TRBV10-3 and TRBJ2-7, with TRBD1 matching 9 junction bases. The nucleotide sequence is TGTGCCATCAGCGCCTACAGGGGGCCCACCTCCTACGAGCAGTACTTC. The resulting protein is CAISAYRGPTSYEQYF.